This entry features one T cell receptor (beta chain) sequence. The specificity of this receptor is unknown. Base qualities are missing; no much larger clone stands one base away. This record comes from a study of blood T cell repertoires in COVID-19 (TCRdb year 2020). Concerning the study at large: Samples from collaborators originated in the United States, Italy and Spain and spanned both the acute and convalescent phases of COVID-19. The prospective study material was composed of cDNA or gDNA derived from T cells, B-cell-depleted T cells, or PBMCs. Deeply sampled blood TCRbeta repertoires from subjects exposed to, actively infected with, or recovered from COVID-19 were included in the dataset. The repertoires were made available in a free public database intended to serve as a resource for research on the immune response to SARS-CoV-2. The samples were drawn from two sources: the first 160 participants of the ongoing ImmuneRACE study, and 1,200 or so subjects contributed by 6 global collaborators. A de-identified subject ID, COVID-19 status, age in years and sex were almost always included in the sample metadata. HLA class I and class II types, where available, came from metadata supplied by the sample provider rather than from assay-based typing.

V loses 2 bases of germline sequence and J loses 1 base, and the interval between the two ends is 4 bases. CDR1 and CDR2, per the germline V gene (reference sequence), are SGHKS and YYEKEE. The cysteine opens and the phenylalanine closes a CDR3 of 13 amino acids. Only the CDR3 portion is preserved as DNA: 39 bases, with reading frame beginning at the first base. Results and caveats for the whole study, not just this receptor: Clinical and demographic metadata were provided uncurated, with the amount varying by source and participant.

TCRbeta CDR3 regions were amplified from genomic DNA by means of the immunoSEQ Assay, a bias-controlled multiplex PCR. The published analysis was carried out like this. Within the assay, amplification of reference gene primers was used to estimate how many nucleated cells each sample contained. Sequence reads were collapsed and filtered to measure the absolute abundance of every unique TCRbeta CDR3 rearrangement. Productive Simpson clonality was computed per sample as the square root of Simpson's diversity index over productive rearrangements. TCRdb holds this immuneACCESS table with in-frame rearrangements only. Some clones are missing; in checked studies, unresolved V genes explain under half, and the rest has no known cause. Clone size and the V and J calls come from that table; the DNA yielded D and trimming. Recorded for this sample are around 19,000 clones; roughly 90% of them occurred a single time. 5.5% to 6.5% of the sample lies in the top ten.

Whole blood was collected in K2EDTA tubes by collaborating institutions according to the institutions' own protocols. For TCRbeta analysis, collaborators shipped samples in one of three forms: frozen whole blood, isolated PBMCs, or DNA extracted from either of those sample types. Sequenced material: peripheral blood. The rearranged segments are TRBV5-5 and TRBJ2-1; the D gene cannot be resolved reliably. The TCR comes from a human donor in a cohort sampled during active COVID-19. The DNA sequence reads TGTGCCAGCAGCTTCGGGTCCTACAATGAGCAGTTCTTC. This gives the protein CASSFGSYNEQFF.